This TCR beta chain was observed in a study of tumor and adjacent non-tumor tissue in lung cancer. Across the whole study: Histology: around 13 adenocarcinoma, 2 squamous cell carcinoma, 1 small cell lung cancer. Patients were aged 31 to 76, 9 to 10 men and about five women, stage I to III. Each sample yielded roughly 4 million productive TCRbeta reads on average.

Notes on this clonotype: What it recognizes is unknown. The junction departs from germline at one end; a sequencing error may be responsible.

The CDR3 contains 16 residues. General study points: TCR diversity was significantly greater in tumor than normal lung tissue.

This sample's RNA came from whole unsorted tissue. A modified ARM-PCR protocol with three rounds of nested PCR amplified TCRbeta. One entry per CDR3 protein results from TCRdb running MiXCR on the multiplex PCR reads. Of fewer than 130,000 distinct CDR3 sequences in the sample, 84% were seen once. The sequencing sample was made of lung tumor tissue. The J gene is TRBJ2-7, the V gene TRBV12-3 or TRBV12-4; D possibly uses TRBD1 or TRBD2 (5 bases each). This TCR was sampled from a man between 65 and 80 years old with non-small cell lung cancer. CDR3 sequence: CASSLDRGVSGYEQYF. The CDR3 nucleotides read TGTGCCAGTAGTTTAGATCGGGGCGTCTCGGGTTACGAGCAGTACTTC.